Reported below is one T cell receptor beta chain. This record comes from a study of T cells in Graves' hyperthyroidism and ophthalmopathy. CDR1 and CDR2 from the germline V gene are SEHNR and FQNEAQ (reference sequence). V was clipped by 3 bases and J by 11 bases, with 16 bases between them. This CDR3 has 13 amino acids. Amplification targeted TCR beta CDR3 regions from RNA transcripts. An initial round of RT-PCR targeting the TCR CDR3 relied on the HTBI primer set. TCRdb re-called the multiplex PCR reads with MiXCR, one entry per CDR3 protein. Among 530,000 or so distinct CDR3 sequences listed, 35% to 55% were seen once.

The sequence came from a woman aged 18-30 years with Graves' hyperthyroidism. The sequencing sample was made of peripheral blood or thyroid tissue (not recorded which). This chain links TRBV7-9 with TRBJ1-1; D is ambiguous. The CDR3 loop reads CASSLSEGASAFF. The DNA for the CDR3 is TGTGCCAGCAGCTTGAGTGAGGGAGCCTCGGCTTTCTTT. The full variable domain, rest sourced from reference TRBV7-9 and TRBJ1-1, is DTGVSQNPRHKITKRGQNVTFRCDPISEHNRLYWYRQTLGQGPEFLTYFQNEAQLEKSRLLSDRFSAERPKGSFSTLEIQRTEQGDSAMYLCASSLSEGASAFFGQGTRLTVV.